The 19 T cell receptor beta chains below were found in one sample sequenced in a study of shared clonotypes between healthy human individuals. Generated by immunoSEQ multiplex PCR, the TCRdb table keeps only in-frame clones and is missing some. Here the sample spans 550,000 to 600,000 clones, 70% to 80% being singletons. The sequenced sample consisted of PBMCs. The receptors derive from a woman aged 40 to 50 in good health. Some clones in this sample may be carry-over from other donors' samples.

The chain carries TRBV10-3 and TRBJ1-1; D may be TRBD1 (5 bases). CDR3 size: 13 residues. With 6 bases removed from V and 5 bases from J, the gap between germline ends came to 13 bases. Germline-derived CDR1 and CDR2 are ENHRY and SYGVKD. CDR3 sequence: CAIRAGSETEAFF. Written as DNA, the CDR3 is TGTGCCATCAGGGCAGGGAGTGAGACTGAAGCTTTCTTT.

This chain uses TRBV9 with TRBJ2-5, with TRBD1 identical over 8 bases. This CDR3 comprises 14 residues. Trimming at V came to 4 bases and at J to 1 base, leaving 3 bases not matched to a gene. CDR1 and CDR2 from the germline V gene are SGDLS and YYNGEE. The CDR3 protein is CASSPTGGQETQYF. The CDR3 DNA follows: TGTGCCAGCAGCCCCACAGGGGGCCAAGAGACCCAGTACTTC. Together with reference TRBV9 and TRBJ2-5, the CDR3 gives the full variable domain: DSGVTQTPKHLITATGQRVTLRCSPRSGDLSVYWYQQSLDQGLQFLIQYYNGEERAKGNILERFSAQQFPDLHSELNLSSLELGDSALYFCASSPTGGQETQYFGPGTRLLVL.

The chain has TRBV6-1 and TRBJ2-7; TRBD1 matches at 8 bases. The CDR3 is 14 residues long. Per the germline V gene, CDR1 is MNHNS and CDR2 is SASEGT. V shed 5 bases and J 4 bases; nucleotides not matched to a gene: 7. Here the CDR3 reads CASSWTGLSYEQYF. DNA for the CDR3: TGTGCCAGCAGTTGGACAGGGCTATCTTACGAGCAGTACTTC.

V gene TRBV5-6 combines with J gene TRBJ2-5, with 12 bases that match TRBD2. V lost 0 bases, J lost 4 bases, and 4 bases stayed unmatched. There are 16 residues in the CDR3. CDR1 is SGHDT and CDR2 is YYEEEE in the germline V gene. The CDR3 spells CASSLGTSGMRETQYF. The CDR3 region has the DNA TGTGCCAGCAGCTTGGGGACTAGCGGGATGAGAGAGACCCAGTACTTC.

The chain recombines TRBV27 with TRBJ2-7, with D possibly matching TRBD1 (6 bases). Germline V CDR1 and CDR2: MNHEY, SMNVEV (reference sequence). The CDR3 is made up of 15 amino acids. Trimming cost V 6 bases and J 2 bases, with 17 bases left between them. The CDR3 loop is CASSPLGAGAYEQYF. The DNA for the CDR3 is TGTGCCAGCAGCCCATTAGGGGCAGGGGCCTACGAGCAGTACTTC.

This chain joins TRBV19 and TRBJ2-7, with 12 bases identical to TRBD2. J was trimmed by 1 base and V by 1 base; bases with no gene match: 5. This CDR3 has 17 residues. CDR1 and CDR2 from the germline V gene are LNHDA and SQIVND (reference sequence). The DNA of the CDR3 is TGTGCCAGTAGTATAGCCCACCTAGCGGGAGGGTCCTACGAGCAGTACTTC. Encoded protein: CASSIAHLAGGSYEQYF.

The chain carries TRBV28 and TRBJ2-7; 7 bases map to TRBD2. Trimming cost V 4 bases and J 0 bases; bases outside gene matches: 21. The CDR3 contains 20 residues. In germline, CDR1 is MDHEN, CDR2 SYDVKM. The chain's CDR3 is CASSYKFPQVDGTNSYEQYF. The DNA for the CDR3 is TGTGCCAGCAGTTACAAATTCCCCCAGGTCGACGGGACTAACTCCTACGAGCAGTACTTC.

Remarks on this clone: This sequence is one base from a far larger clone and is likely a read error. J is TRBJ2-2 and V is TRBV5-4, with D perhaps matching TRBD2 (5 bases). This CDR3 is built from 15 residues. Germline CDR1 SGHNT, CDR2 YYREEE (reference sequence). The CDR3 sequence is CASSFSRANTGKLFF. CDR3 DNA sequence: TGTGCCAGCAGCTTTTCCAGAGCGAACACCGGGAAGCTGTTTTTT.

The chain is built from TRBV6-5 and TRBJ2-7; 7 bases fit TRBD1. Unmatched junction bases numbered 2, after V lost 6 bases and J lost 6 bases. The CDR3 covers 11 residues. CDR1 is MNHEY and CDR2 is SVGAGI in the germline V gene. The CDR3: CASRRQGEQYF. The DNA for the CDR3 is TGTGCCAGCAGACGACAGGGCGAGCAGTACTTC.

The chain is built from TRBV6-5 and TRBJ2-7; 11 nucleotides match TRBD1. The CDR3 has 14 residues. Germline V gives CDR1 MNHEY, CDR2 SVGAGI. V was clipped by 8 bases and J by 7 bases; unmatched bases: 10. In DNA, the CDR3 is TGTGCCAGCGGAGCGGGGACAGGGGGACGGGAGCAGTACTTC. Protein: CASGAGTGGREQYF.

The V and J genes are TRBV6-1 and TRBJ1-3; D perhaps matches TRBD1 (6 bases). This CDR3 is 16 amino acids long. V lost 4 bases and J lost 0, with 13 bases in between. Germline V gene lookup returns CDR1 MNHNS and CDR2 SASEGT. The CDR3 loop is CASSARTVFSGNTIYF. In DNA, the CDR3 is TGTGCCAGCAGTGCCAGGACAGTCTTCTCTGGAAACACCATATATTTT.

This chain uses TRBV5-4 with TRBJ2-1; 11 bases are a match to TRBD2. The J segment lost 3 bases and the V segment lost 0 bases, leaving 2 bases of the junction unmatched. Looked up from germline, CDR1 is SGHNT and CDR2 is YYREEE (reference sequence). This CDR3 spans 16 amino acids. CDR3 sequence reads: CASSLGLAGFYNEQFF. CDR3 DNA: TGTGCCAGCAGCTTGGGACTAGCGGGATTCTACAATGAGCAGTTCTTC. Full variable domain (remainder filled in from reference TRBV5-4 and TRBJ2-1): ETGVTQSPTHLIKTRGQQVTLRCSSQSGHNTVSWYQQALGQGPQFIFQYYREEENGRGNFPPRFSGLQFPNYSSELNVNALELDDSALYLCASSLGLAGFYNEQFFGPGTRLTVL.

On this clone itself: The sample holds other DNA sequences that translate to the same CDR3. The V gene is TRBV10-3, the J gene TRBJ1-1; TRBD1 matches at 7 bases. CDR1 is ENHRY, CDR2 SYGVKD, per germline. J lost 8 bases, V lost 3 bases, and 9 bases had no gene match. The CDR3 has 14 residues. The CDR3: CAISEYRGRTEAFF. CDR3 DNA sequence: TGTGCCATCAGTGAATACAGGGGACGGACGGAAGCTTTCTTT.

The rearrangement uses TRBV19 and TRBJ1-1, with 8 bases matching TRBD1. After removal of 7 bases from V and 4 bases from J, the junction contained 11 bases not matched to a gene. This CDR3 has 15 amino acids. The germline V gene has CDR1 LNHDA and CDR2 SQIVND (reference sequence). CDR3 region: CASKSTPDRGTEAFF. For the CDR3, the DNA is TGTGCCAGTAAGTCAACACCAGACAGGGGCACTGAAGCTTTCTTT.

The chain combines TRBV19 with TRBJ1-5; unclear D gene. Trimming pared 6 bases from V and 0 bases from J, leaving 9 bases between. The length of the CDR3 is 14 residues. CDR1 and CDR2 from the germline V gene are LNHDA and SQIVND (reference sequence). CDR3 DNA sequence: TGTGCCAGTAGCGGGCAGTTTAGCAATCAGCCCCAGCATTTT. It yields the protein CASSGQFSNQPQHF.

This chain joins TRBV29-1 and TRBJ2-1, with 13 bases identical to TRBD2. This CDR3 is 15 amino acids long. The V segment lost 4 bases and the J segment 2 bases; nucleotides outside the gene matches: 2. Germline CDR1 reads SQVTM; CDR2 reads ANQGSEA. The DNA for the CDR3 is TGCAGCGTTGGGGGACTAGCGGGGACCTACAATGAGCAGTTCTTC. This codes for CSVGGLAGTYNEQFF.

The V gene is TRBV7-9, the J gene TRBJ2-3; 10 bases match TRBD1. The CDR3 is 17 residues long. The trim removed 6 bases at V and 2 bases at J, leaving 11 bases unmatched. From germline, CDR1 is SEHNR and CDR2 FQNEAQ (reference sequence). DNA of the CDR3: TGTGCCAGCAGGAGTTGGGGGACAGGGGATAACACAGATACGCAGTATTTT. Its protein is CASRSWGTGDNTDTQYF.

The rearrangement links TRBV19 to TRBJ2-7; D not resolved. Looked up from germline, CDR1 is LNHDA and CDR2 is SQIVND (reference sequence). The CDR3 runs 14 residues. V lost 5 bases and J 2 bases, leaving 13 bases between the germline ends. The CDR3 here is CASSQRAVAYEQYF. The CDR3 DNA reads TGTGCCAGTAGTCAACGGGCAGTAGCCTACGAGCAGTACTTC.

The chain links TRBV5-1 to TRBJ2-7; 9 bases align to TRBD2. Germline loops: CDR1 SGHRS, CDR2 YFSETQ. The CDR3 extends over 16 amino acids. V lost 3 bases, J lost 2 bases, and 9 bases stayed unmatched. CDR3 region: CASSSLGLAIAYEQYF. The CDR3 bases are TGCGCCAGCAGCTCCCTGGGACTAGCAATCGCCTACGAGCAGTACTTC.